These 23 T cell receptor beta chains were sequenced from one sample in a study of blood T cells in healthy people across ages. A sample-barcoded 5' primer and a J-beta primer mix were used in a second PCR of roughly 7 to 11 cycles. TCRdb reprocessed the 5' RACE reads with MiXCR, giving one entry per CDR3 protein. The sample has some 1,800,000 distinct CDR3 sequences, 30% to 40% seen once; the top ten hold more than 20%. Sequencing was carried out using blood. These receptor sequences come from a human donor in good health.

In this sample, this clonotype turned up a few times. The CDR3 DNA is TGTGCCAGCAGTGAAAGGGGGACCTACGAGCAGTACTTC. As protein: CASSERGTYEQYF. The chain recombines TRBV6-1 with TRBJ2-7; D may be TRBD1 (6 bases). V gave up 2 bases and J gave up 2 bases, with 7 bases separating them. Per germline, CDR1 MNHNS and CDR2 SASEGT. This CDR3 spans 13 amino acids.

This rearrangement joins TRBV9 to TRBJ2-5; TRBD2 aligns across 7 bases. Looked up from germline, CDR1 is SGDLS and CDR2 is YYNGEE. The trim removed 3 bases at V and 11 bases at J, leaving 19 bases unmatched. CDR3 length: 16 residues. DNA for the CDR3: TGTGCCAGCAGCGCACGGACTAGTTCTGGTTACAATGAGCAGTACTTC. It encodes CASSARTSSGYNEQYF.

This clonotype was found a few times. The V call is TRBV7-3, the J call TRBJ2-6, with D uncertain. CDR1 and CDR2 from the germline V gene are SGHTA and FQGTGA. This CDR3 comprises 16 residues. Trimming cost V 1 base and J 0 bases, with 7 bases left between them. DNA of the CDR3: TGTGCCAGCAGCTTAATGCCAGTCTCTGGGGCCAACGTCCTGACTTTC. This translates into CASSLMPVSGANVLTF.

The sample holds a few counts of this clonotype. V and J are TRBV28 and TRBJ1-2, with D possibly being TRBD1 (5 bases). CDR1 and CDR2 from the germline V gene are MDHEN and SYDVKM. CDR3 length equals 16 residues. The germline V and J ends were trimmed by 6 bases and 0 bases, with 17 bases remaining between them. The CDR3 DNA reads as TGTGCCAGCAGATCCCTGGGACGGTTAGCTAACTATGGCTACACCTTC. Protein product: CASRSLGRLANYGYTF.

The CDR3: CASSPQRIQYF. CDR3 DNA: TGTGCCAGCAGCCCACAACGGATTCAGTACTTC. This rearrangement joins TRBV28 to TRBJ2-4; D is undetermined. The CDR3 is 11 residues long. Germline lookup yields CDR1 MDHEN and CDR2 SYDVKM. V was trimmed by 6 bases and J by 10 bases, leaving 10 bases between them.

The CDR3 loop is CASSPIAGTGLYF. The CDR3 region has the DNA TGTGCCAGCAGCCCCATAGCAGGGACAGGACTGTACTTC. The rearrangement links TRBV7-9 to TRBJ2-7; 8 nucleotides match TRBD1. The CDR3 runs to 13 residues. Trimming removed 5 bases from V and 12 bases from J; junction bases left unmatched: 12. In germline, CDR1 is SEHNR, CDR2 FQNEAQ (reference sequence).

In its sample, this clonotype was seen a few times. The chain joins TRBV20-1 to TRBJ2-7; D possibly uses TRBD1 or TRBD2 (7 bases each). The germline gives CDR1 DFQATT, CDR2 SNEGSKA (reference sequence). V was shortened by 0 bases and J by 2 bases, with 17 bases between the two germline ends. The CDR3 runs 16 residues. The CDR3 is CSARDPGGVFTYEQYF. Written as DNA, the CDR3 is TGCAGTGCTAGAGATCCAGGGGGGGTCTTTACCTACGAGCAGTACTTC.

The chain combines TRBV27 with TRBJ1-2; 9 bases agree with TRBD1. This CDR3 region has 13 residues. CDR1 is MNHEY, CDR2 SMNVEV, per germline (reference sequence). With 7 bases clipped from V and 7 bases from J, the junction kept 7 bases outside the gene matches. The DNA of the CDR3 is TGTGCCAGCAAACCACAGGGGGCGGGTGGCTACACCTTC. It specifies CASKPQGAGGYTF.

This clonotype occurred a few times. The chain joins TRBV18 to TRBJ2-7, with D possibly TRBD2 on 5 matching bases. The CDR3 loop spans 15 amino acids. Germline loops: CDR1 KGHSH, CDR2 LQKENI. V dropped 6 bases and J dropped 3 bases, with 18 bases sitting between them. The DNA for the CDR3 is TGTGCCAGCTCTCCCGATCCGGGGTTTAACTACGAGCAGTACTTC. The encoded protein is CASSPDPGFNYEQYF.

The V and J genes are TRBV20-1 and TRBJ2-7, with D tentatively TRBD2 (5 bases). Germline-derived CDR1 and CDR2 are DFQATT and SNEGSKA (reference sequence). V gave up 0 bases and J gave up 3 bases, with 18 bases separating them. CDR3 length: 16 residues. CDR3 loop: CSARDPRAGKSYEQYF. Written as DNA, the CDR3 is TGCAGTGCTAGAGATCCCCGGGCGGGCAAGAGCTACGAGCAGTACTTC.

This chain uses TRBV9 with TRBJ1-2; 12 bases match TRBD1. V gave up 4 bases and J gave up 8 bases; unmatched junction bases: 9. The germline V gene encodes CDR1 SGDLS and CDR2 YYNGEE. This CDR3 region has 15 residues. CDR3 sequence: CASSQSGQGAGGYTF. CDR3 DNA sequence: TGTGCCAGCAGCCAATCGGGACAGGGGGCAGGAGGCTACACCTTC. Complete variable domain (other parts from reference TRBV9 and TRBJ1-2): DSGVTQTPKHLITATGQRVTLRCSPRSGDLSVYWYQQSLDQGLQFLIQYYNGEERAKGNILERFSAQQFPDLHSELNLSSLELGDSALYFCASSQSGQGAGGYTFGSGTRLTVV.

This clonotype has a handful of counts. The genes are TRBV7-8 and TRBJ2-5; D uncertain. The length of the CDR3 is 12 residues. Looked up from germline, CDR1 is SGHVS and CDR2 is FQNEAQ. Deletions cut 6 bases from V and 7 bases from J, with 12 bases between. The CDR3 reads CASSSNVGTQYF. The CDR3 coding sequence is TGTGCCAGCAGTTCTAACGTCGGGACCCAGTACTTC.

This clonotype was seen many times. The rearrangement joins TRBV5-1 to TRBJ2-1; weak D call: TRBD2 (5 bases). Germline CDR1 reads SGHRS; CDR2 reads YFSETQ. The CDR3 runs 13 residues. V dropped 0 bases and J dropped 6 bases, with 7 bases sitting between them. The chain's CDR3 is CASSLGGSNEQFF. DNA of the CDR3: TGCGCCAGCAGCTTGGGAGGGAGCAATGAGCAGTTCTTC.

Here the CDR3 DNA reads TGTGCCAGCGGGAGGGCTAGCGGGGGGGCTCTATCGGATACGCAGTATTTT. This gives the protein CASGRASGGALSDTQYF. V gene TRBV7-2 combines with J gene TRBJ2-3; 12 nucleotides align to TRBD2. The germline CDR1 and CDR2 sequences are SGHTA and FQGNSA. V lost 8 bases and J lost 6; bases outside the gene matches: 15. This CDR3 spans 17 amino acids.

The CDR3 spells CASSLDRNPYEQYF. For the CDR3, the DNA is TGTGCCAGCAGCTTAGACAGGAACCCCTACGAGCAGTACTTC. The rearrangement links TRBV5-5 to TRBJ2-7; TRBD1 is a possible D gene (6 bases). V was trimmed by 2 bases and J by 2 bases, leaving 11 bases between them. The CDR3 sequence is 14 residues long. CDR1 and CDR2 (germline): SGHKS, YYEKEE (reference sequence).

Many counts were recorded for this clonotype. This sequence joins TRBV12-3 or TRBV12-4 and TRBJ1-1; 8 nucleotides agree with TRBD1. The CDR3 contains 13 residues. Trimming removed 7 bases from V and 5 bases from J; junction bases left unmatched: 6. CDR3 coding DNA: TGTGCCAGCACCCTGAACAGGGGGACTGAAGCTTTCTTT. Translation gives CASTLNRGTEAFF.

The V gene is TRBV4-1, the J gene TRBJ1-6; no firm D call. Between the trimmed V and J ends, which lost 8 bases and 8 bases, there was a span of 22 bases. CDR1 and CDR2 from the germline V gene are MGHRA and YSYEKL. This CDR3 is built from 16 residues. CDR3 DNA: TGCGCCAGCGGGCAAGACGCCGGGATTAGGCATTCACCCCTCCACTTT. Translated, it gives CASGQDAGIRHSPLHF.

The rearrangement joins TRBV12-5 to TRBJ2-3; 9 bases match TRBD2. Germline CDR1 is LGHNT and CDR2 is FRNRAP. J was trimmed by 1 base and V by 0 bases; bases with no gene match: 8. The CDR3 loop spans 18 amino acids. CDR3 nucleotide sequence: TGTGCTAGTGGTTTGGTAATAAGGGGCGGGGGGGGCACAGATACGCAGTATTTT. Translating it yields CASGLVIRGGGGTDTQYF.

CDR3 nucleotide sequence: TGTGCCAGCAGTTTTCTCTATGAGCAGTTCTTC. It is translated as CASSFLYEQFF. This chain connects TRBV28 to TRBJ2-1; D call uncertain. There are 11 residues in the CDR3. The V and J ends lost 3 bases and 8 bases respectively, with 5 bases between them. CDR1 is MDHEN and CDR2 is SYDVKM in the germline V gene.

This clonotype was detected a few times. This chain joins TRBV27 and TRBJ1-2; no clear D. CDR3 size: 14 residues. Germline V gene sequence: CDR1 MNHEY, CDR2 SMNVEV (reference sequence). Trimming left V 3 bases short and J 5 bases short, with 13 bases between. CDR3 sequence (DNA): TGTGCCAGCAGTTTTCTCGAGGGAGGGTATGGCTACACCTTC. This encodes CASSFLEGGYGYTF.

The chain joins TRBV4-3 to TRBJ1-3; D is perhaps TRBD1 (6 bases). CDR3 length: 15 residues. V was trimmed by 0 bases and J by 4 bases, leaving 10 bases between them. The germline CDR1 and CDR2 sequences are LGHNA and YSLEER. The CDR3 here is CASSQETGRGNTIYF. The CDR3 DNA reads as TGCGCCAGCAGCCAAGAGACAGGACGCGGAAACACCATATATTTT.

A word on this clonotype: The junction shows a germline mismatch at one end, possibly a read error. Written as DNA, the CDR3 is TGTGCCAGCAGTTGGAGGCCAGACACTGGAGCTTTCTTT. Amino acid sequence: CASSWRPDTGAFF. The rearrangement links TRBV12-3 or TRBV12-4 to TRBJ1-1, with D unresolved. CDR3 length: 13 residues.

Only a few counts were recorded for this clonotype. V usage is TRBV7-9 and J usage is TRBJ1-2, with D possibly being TRBD1 (5 bases). V was shortened by 7 bases and J by 2 bases, with 14 bases between the two germline ends. The CDR3 runs 14 residues. CDR1 is SEHNR, CDR2 FQNEAQ, per germline (reference sequence). CDR3 nucleotide sequence: TGTGCCAGCACCCCGTCGGGGGGAAACTATGGCTACACCTTC. The encoded protein is CASTPSGGNYGYTF.